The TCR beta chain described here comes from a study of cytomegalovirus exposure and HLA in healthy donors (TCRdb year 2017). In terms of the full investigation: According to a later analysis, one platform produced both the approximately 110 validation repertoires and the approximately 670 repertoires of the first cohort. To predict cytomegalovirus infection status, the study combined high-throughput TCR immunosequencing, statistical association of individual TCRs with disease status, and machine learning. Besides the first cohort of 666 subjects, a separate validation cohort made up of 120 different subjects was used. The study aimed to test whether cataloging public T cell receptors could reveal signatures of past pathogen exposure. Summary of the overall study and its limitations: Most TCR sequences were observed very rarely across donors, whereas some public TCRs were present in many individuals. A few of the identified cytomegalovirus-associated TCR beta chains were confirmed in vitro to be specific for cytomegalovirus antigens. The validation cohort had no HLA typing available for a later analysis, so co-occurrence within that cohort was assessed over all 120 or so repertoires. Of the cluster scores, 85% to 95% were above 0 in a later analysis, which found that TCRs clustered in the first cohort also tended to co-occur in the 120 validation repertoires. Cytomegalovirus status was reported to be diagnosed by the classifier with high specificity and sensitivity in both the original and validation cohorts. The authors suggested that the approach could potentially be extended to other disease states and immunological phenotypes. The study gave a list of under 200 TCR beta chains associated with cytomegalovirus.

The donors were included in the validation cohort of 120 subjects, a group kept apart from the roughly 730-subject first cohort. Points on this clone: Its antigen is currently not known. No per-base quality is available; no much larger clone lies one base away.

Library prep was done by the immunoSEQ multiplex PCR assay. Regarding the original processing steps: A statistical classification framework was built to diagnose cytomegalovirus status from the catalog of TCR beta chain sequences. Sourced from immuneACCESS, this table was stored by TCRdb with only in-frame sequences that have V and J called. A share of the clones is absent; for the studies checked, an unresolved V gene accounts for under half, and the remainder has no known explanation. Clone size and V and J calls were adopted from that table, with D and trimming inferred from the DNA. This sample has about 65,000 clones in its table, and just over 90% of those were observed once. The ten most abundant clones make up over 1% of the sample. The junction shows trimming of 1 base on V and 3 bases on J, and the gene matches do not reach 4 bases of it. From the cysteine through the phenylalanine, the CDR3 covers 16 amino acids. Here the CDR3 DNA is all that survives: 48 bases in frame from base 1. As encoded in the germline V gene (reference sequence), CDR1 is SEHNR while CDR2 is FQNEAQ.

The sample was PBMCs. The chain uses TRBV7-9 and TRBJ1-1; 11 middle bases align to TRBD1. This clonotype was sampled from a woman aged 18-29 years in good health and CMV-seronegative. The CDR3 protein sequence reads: CASSLGTGGWDTEAFF. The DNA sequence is TGTGCCAGCAGCTTAGGGACAGGGGGCTGGGACACTGAAGCTTTCTTT.